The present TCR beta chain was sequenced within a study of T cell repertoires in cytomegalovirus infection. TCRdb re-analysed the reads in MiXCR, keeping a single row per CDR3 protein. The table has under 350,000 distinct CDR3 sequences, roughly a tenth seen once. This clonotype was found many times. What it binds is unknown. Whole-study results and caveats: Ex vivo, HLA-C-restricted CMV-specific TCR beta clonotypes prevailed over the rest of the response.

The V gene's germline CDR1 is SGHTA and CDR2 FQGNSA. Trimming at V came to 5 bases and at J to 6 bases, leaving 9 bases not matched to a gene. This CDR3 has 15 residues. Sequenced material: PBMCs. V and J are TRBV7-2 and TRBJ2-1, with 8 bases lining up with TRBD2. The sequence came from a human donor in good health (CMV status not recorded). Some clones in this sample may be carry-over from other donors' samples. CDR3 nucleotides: TGTGCCAGCAGCCCGGTCAGCGGGGGCCTCAATGAGCAGTTCTTC. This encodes CASSPVSGGLNEQFF.